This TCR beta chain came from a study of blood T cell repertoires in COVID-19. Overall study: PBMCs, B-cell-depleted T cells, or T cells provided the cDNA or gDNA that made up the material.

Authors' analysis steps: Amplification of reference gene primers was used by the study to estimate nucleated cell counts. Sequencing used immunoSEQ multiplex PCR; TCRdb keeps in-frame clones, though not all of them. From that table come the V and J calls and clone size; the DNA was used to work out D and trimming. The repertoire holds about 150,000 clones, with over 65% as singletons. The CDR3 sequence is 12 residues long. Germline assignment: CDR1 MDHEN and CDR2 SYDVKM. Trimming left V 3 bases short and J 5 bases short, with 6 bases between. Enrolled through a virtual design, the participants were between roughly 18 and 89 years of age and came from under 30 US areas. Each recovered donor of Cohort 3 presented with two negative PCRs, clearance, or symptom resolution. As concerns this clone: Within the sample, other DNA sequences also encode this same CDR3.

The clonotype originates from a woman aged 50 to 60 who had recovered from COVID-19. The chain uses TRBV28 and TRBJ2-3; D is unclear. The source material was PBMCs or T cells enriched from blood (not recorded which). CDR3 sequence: CASSLFRDTQYF. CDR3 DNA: TGTGCCAGCAGTTTGTTTCGAGATACGCAGTATTTT.